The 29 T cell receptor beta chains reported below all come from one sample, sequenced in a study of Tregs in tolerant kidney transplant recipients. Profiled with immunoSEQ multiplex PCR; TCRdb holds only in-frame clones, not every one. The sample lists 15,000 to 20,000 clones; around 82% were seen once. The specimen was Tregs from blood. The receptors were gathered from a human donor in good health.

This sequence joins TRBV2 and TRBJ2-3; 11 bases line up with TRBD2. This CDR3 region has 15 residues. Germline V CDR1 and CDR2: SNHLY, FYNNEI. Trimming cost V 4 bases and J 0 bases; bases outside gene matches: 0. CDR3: CASSGTSGSTDTQYF. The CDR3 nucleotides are TGTGCCAGCAGTGGGACTAGCGGGAGCACAGATACGCAGTATTTT.

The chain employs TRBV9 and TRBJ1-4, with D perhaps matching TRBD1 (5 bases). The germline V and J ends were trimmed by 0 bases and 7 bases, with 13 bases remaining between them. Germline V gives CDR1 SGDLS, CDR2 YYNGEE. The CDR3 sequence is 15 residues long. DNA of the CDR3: TGTGCCAGCAGCGTAGCTGCAGGGTCTCGTGAAAAACTGTTTTTT. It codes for CASSVAAGSREKLFF. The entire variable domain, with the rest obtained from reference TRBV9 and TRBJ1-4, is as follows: DSGVTQTPKHLITATGQRVTLRCSPRSGDLSVYWYQQSLDQGLQFLIQYYNGEERAKGNILERFSAQQFPDLHSELNLSSLELGDSALYFCASSVAAGSREKLFFGSGTQLSVL.

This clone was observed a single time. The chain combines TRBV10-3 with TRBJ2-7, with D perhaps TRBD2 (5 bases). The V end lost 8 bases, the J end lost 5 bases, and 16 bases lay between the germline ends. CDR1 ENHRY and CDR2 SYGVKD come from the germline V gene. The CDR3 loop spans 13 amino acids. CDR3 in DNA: TGTGCCATCGGAGCGGTCGCCGTGGACGAGCAGTACTTC. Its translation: CAIGAVAVDEQYF.

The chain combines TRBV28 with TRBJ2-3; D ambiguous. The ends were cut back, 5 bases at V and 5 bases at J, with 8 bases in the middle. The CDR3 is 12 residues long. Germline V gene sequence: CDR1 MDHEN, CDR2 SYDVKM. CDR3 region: CASSGLGDTQYF. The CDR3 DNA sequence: TGTGCCAGCAGTGGCCTCGGAGATACGCAGTATTTT.

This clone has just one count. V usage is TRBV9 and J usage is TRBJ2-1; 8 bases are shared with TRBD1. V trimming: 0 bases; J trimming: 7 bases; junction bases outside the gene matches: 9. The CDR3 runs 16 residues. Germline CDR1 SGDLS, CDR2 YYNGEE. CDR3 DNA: TGTGCCAGCAGCGTAGGGTCGCAGGGGGCGAAAAATGAGCAGTTCTTC. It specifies CASSVGSQGAKNEQFF.

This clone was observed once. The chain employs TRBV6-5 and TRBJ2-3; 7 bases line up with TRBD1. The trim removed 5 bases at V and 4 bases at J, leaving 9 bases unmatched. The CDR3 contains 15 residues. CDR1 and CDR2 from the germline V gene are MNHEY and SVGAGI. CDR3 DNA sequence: TGTGCCAGCAGTCCTCGACAGGGCTGGGCAGATACGCAGTATTTT. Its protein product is CASSPRQGWADTQYF.

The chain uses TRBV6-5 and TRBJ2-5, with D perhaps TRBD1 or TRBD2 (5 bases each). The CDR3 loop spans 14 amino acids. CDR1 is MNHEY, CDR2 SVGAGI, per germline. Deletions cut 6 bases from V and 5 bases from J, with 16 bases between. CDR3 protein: CASSLRGTAETQYF. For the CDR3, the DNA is TGTGCCAGCAGCCTCCGGGGCACCGCGGAGACCCAGTACTTC.

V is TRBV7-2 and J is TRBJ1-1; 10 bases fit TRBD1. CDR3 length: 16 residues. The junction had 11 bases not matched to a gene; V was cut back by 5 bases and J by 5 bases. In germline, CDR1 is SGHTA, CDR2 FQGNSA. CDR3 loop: CASSPGQGRGRTEAFF. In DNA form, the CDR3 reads TGTGCCAGCAGCCCGGGACAGGGGCGAGGAAGAACTGAAGCTTTCTTT.

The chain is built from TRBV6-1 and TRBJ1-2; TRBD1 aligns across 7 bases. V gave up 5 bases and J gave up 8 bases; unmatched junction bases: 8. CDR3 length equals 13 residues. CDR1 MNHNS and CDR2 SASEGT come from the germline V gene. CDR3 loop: CASSLRQGWGYTF. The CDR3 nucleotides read TGTGCCAGCAGTTTGCGACAGGGTTGGGGCTACACCTTC.

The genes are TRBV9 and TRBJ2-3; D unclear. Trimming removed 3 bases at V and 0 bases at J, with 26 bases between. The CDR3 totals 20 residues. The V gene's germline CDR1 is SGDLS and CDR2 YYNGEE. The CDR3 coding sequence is TGTGCCAGCAGCGGGTCTTGGCGCCCCGCATCCTCTTTAAGCACAGATACGCAGTATTTT. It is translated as CASSGSWRPASSLSTDTQYF.

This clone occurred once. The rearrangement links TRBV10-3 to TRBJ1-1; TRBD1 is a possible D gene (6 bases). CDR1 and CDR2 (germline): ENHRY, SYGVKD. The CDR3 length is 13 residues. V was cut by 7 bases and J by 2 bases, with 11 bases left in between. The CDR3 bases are TGTGCCATCACGGGGGCCAGAAACACTGAAGCTTTCTTT. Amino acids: CAITGARNTEAFF.

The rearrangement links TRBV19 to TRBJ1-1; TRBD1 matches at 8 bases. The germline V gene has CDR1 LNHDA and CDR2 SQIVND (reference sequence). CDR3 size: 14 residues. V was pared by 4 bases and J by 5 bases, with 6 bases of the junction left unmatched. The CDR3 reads CASSNPRGRTEAFF. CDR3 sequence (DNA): TGTGCCAGTAGTAACCCCAGGGGGCGAACTGAAGCTTTCTTT.

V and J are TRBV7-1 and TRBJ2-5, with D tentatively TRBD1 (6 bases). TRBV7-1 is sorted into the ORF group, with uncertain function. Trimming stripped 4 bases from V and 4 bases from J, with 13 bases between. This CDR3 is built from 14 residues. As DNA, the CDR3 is TGTGCCAGCAGCTTGAATCAGGGGCGAGAGACCCAGTACTTC. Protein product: CASSLNQGRETQYF.

The CDR3 sequence is CAISGNRAHEQYF. The CDR3 DNA reads as TGTGCCATCAGTGGTAACAGGGCCCACGAGCAGTACTTC. V and J are TRBV10-3 and TRBJ2-7; the D gene is possibly TRBD1 (6 bases). Deletions cut 4 bases from V and 5 bases from J, with 12 bases between. Germline CDR1 ENHRY, CDR2 SYGVKD. The CDR3 covers 13 residues.

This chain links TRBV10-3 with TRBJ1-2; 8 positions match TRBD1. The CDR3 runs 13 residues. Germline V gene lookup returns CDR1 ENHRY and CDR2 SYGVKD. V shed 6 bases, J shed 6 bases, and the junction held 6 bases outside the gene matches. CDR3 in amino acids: CAIRGQVGDGYTF. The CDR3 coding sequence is TGTGCCATCAGGGGACAGGTTGGGGATGGCTACACCTTC.

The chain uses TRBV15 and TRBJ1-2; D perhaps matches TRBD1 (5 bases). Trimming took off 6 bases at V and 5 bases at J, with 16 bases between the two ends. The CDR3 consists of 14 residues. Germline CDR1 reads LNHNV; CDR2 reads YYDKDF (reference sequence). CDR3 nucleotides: TGTGCCACCAGTCAGGCAGGGTCCCTTTATGGCTACACCTTC. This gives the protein CATSQAGSLYGYTF. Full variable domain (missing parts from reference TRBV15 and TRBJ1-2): DAMVIQNPRYQVTQFGKPVTLSCSQTLNHNVMYWYQQKSSQAPKLLFHYYDKDFNNEADTPDNFQSRRPNTSFCFLDIRSPGLGDTAMYLCATSQAGSLYGYTFGSGTRLTVV.

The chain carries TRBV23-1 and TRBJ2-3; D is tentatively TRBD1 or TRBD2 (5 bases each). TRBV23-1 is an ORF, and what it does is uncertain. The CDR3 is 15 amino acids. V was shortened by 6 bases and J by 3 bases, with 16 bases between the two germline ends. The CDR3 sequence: CASSPPTGLTDTQYF. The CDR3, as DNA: TGCGCCAGCAGCCCGCCTACGGGGCTTACAGATACGCAGTATTTT.

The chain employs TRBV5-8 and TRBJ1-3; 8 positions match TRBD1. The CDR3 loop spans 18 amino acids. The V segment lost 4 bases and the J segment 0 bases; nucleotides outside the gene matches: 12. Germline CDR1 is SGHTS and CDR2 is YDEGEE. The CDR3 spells CASSAVQGASFSGNTIYF. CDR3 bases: TGTGCCAGCAGCGCAGTTCAGGGGGCCAGCTTCTCTGGAAACACCATATATTTT.

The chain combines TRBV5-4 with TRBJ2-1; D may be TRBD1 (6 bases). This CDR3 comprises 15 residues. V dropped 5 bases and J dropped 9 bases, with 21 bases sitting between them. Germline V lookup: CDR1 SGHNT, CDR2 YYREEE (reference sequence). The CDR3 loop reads CASSMGQGLGSEQFF. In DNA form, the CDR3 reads TGTGCCAGCAGTATGGGACAAGGTTTGGGTAGTGAGCAGTTCTTC.

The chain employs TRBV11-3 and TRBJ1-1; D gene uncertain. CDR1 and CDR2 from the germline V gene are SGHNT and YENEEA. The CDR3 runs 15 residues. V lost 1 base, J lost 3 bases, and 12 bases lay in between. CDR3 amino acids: CASSLARGGHTEAFF. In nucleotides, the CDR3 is TGTGCCAGCAGCTTAGCCCGAGGAGGGCACACTGAAGCTTTCTTT.

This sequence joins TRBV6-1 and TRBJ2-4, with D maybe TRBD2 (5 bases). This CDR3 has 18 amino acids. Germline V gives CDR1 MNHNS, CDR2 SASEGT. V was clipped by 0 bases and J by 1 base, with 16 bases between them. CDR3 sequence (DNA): TGTGCCAGCAGTGAAGCGTGGCAGCCTTGGAGGGCCAAAAACATTCAGTACTTC. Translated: CASSEAWQPWRAKNIQYF.

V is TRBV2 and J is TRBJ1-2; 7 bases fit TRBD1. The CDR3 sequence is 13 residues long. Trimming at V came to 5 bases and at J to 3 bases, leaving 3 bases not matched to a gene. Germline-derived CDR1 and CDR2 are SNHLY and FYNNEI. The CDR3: CASSLTGYYGYTF. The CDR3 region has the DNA TGTGCCAGCAGTTTGACAGGGTACTATGGCTACACCTTC. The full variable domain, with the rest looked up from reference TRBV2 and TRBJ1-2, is EPEVTQTPSHQVTQMGQEVILRCVPISNHLYFYWYRQILGQKVEFLVSFYNNEISEKSEIFDDQFSVERPDGSNFTLKIRSTKLEDSAMYFCASSLTGYYGYTFGSGTRLTVV.

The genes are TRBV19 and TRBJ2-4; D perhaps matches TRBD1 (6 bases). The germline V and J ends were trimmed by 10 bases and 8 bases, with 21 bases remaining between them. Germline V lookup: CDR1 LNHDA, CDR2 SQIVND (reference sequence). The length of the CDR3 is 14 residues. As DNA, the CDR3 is TGTGCCACCTCGGCGTCAGGGGCGAGGCACATTCAGTACTTC. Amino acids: CATSASGARHIQYF.

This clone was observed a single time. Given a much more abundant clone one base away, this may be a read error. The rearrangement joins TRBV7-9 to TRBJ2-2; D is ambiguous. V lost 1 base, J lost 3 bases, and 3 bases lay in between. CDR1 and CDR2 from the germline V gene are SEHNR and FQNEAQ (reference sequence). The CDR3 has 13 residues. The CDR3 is CASSLGDTGELFF. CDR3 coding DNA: TGTGCCAGCAGCTTAGGGGACACCGGGGAGCTGTTTTTT.

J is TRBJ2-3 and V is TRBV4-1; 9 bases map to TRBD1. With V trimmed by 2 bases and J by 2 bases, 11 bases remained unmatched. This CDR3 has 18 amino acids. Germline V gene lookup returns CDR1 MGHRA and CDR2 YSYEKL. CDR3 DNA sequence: TGCGCCAGCAGCCAACTACAGGGGGCGAGGCGTGACACAGATACGCAGTATTTT. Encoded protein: CASSQLQGARRDTDTQYF.

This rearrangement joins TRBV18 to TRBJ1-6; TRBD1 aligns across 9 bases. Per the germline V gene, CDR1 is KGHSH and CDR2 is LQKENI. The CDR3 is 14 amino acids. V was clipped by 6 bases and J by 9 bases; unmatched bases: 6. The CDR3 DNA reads TGTGCCAGCTCGGGGGACAGGGAGAGTTCACCCCTCCACTTT. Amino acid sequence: CASSGDRESSPLHF.

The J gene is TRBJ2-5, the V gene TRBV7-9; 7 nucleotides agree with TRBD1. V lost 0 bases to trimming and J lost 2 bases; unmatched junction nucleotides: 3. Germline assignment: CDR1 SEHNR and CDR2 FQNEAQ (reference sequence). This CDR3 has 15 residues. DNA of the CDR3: TGTGCCAGCAGCTTAGCGGGACAGCCTCAAGAGACCCAGTACTTC. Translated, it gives CASSLAGQPQETQYF.

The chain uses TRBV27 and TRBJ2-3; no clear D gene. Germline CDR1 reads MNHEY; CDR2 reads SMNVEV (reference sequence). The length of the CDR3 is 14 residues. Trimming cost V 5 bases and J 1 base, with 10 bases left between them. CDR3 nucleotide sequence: TGTGCCAGCAGTCCCCTTGGAGGCACAGATACGCAGTATTTT. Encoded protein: CASSPLGGTDTQYF.

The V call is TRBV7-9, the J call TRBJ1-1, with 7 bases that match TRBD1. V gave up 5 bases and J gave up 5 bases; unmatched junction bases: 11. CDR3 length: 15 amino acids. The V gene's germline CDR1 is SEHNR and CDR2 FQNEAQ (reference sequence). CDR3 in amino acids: CASSPGGSPETEAFF. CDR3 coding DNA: TGTGCCAGCAGCCCAGGGGGGTCGCCGGAGACTGAAGCTTTCTTT.